In its sample, the clone carrying this T cell receptor beta chain was seen many times. Its target is unknown. Aged 18 to 65, the patients had hyperthyroidism that was newly diagnosed and had lasted under 2 months. The sample comes from a study of T cells in Graves' hyperthyroidism and ophthalmopathy. Findings of the study overall: Model output signaled ophthalmopathy a median approximately six months ahead of onset.

TCR beta CDR3 sequences were amplified from RNA transcripts. With the HTBI primer set, the TCR CDR3 went through a first round of RT-PCR. TCRdb fed the multiplex PCR reads into MiXCR, producing one record per CDR3 protein. The sample consists of about 480,000 distinct CDR3 sequences, 14% of them appearing once. This CDR3 comprises 15 residues. The germline V and J ends were trimmed by 1 base and 4 bases, with 11 bases remaining between them. CDR1 and CDR2 (germline): MGHRA, YSYEKL. The receptor comes from a woman aged 18 to 35 with Graves' hyperthyroidism. The sequencing sample was made of blood. The chain joins TRBV4-1 to TRBJ2-1; D perhaps matches TRBD2 (5 bases). CDR3 sequence (DNA): TGCGCCAGCAGCCAAGGCCCTAGCTCATACAATGAGCAGTTCTTC. Protein sequence: CASSQGPSSYNEQFF.